What follows are 21 T cell receptor beta chains derived from one specimen sequenced in a study of T cell repertoires in cytomegalovirus infection. TCRdb itself ran the reads through MiXCR, one entry per CDR3 protein. This table holds a few hundred thousand distinct CDR3 sequences, roughly 10% found once. The sequencing input was PBMCs. The receptor set was obtained from a human donor in good health (CMV status not recorded). Some clones in this sample may be carry-over from other donors' samples.

This clonotype was seen ten or more times. The chain recombines TRBV7-2 with TRBJ1-2, with TRBD1 matching 8 bases. The ends lost 1 base at V and 5 bases at J; junction bases unmatched: 9. Germline CDR1 reads SGHTA; CDR2 reads FQGNSA. The CDR3 spans 16 residues. The CDR3 DNA reads TGTGCCAGCAGCTTAGTCGGGACAGGCTCGAGGTATGGCTACACCTTC. The encoded protein is CASSLVGTGSRYGYTF.

The chain employs TRBV5-6 and TRBJ1-5; TRBD1 agrees at 9 bases. The CDR3 loop spans 15 amino acids. Unmatched junction bases numbered 7, after V lost 4 bases and J lost 5 bases. The germline V gene has CDR1 SGHDT and CDR2 YYEEEE. This chain's CDR3 is CASSRRDRVHQPQHF. As DNA, the CDR3 is TGTGCCAGCAGCCGCCGGGACAGGGTACATCAGCCCCAGCATTTT.

This clonotype appeared many times. The CDR3 bases are TGTGCCAGCTCTCGGACAGGCTATTACAATGAGCAGTTCTTC. Translation: CASSRTGYYNEQFF. This rearrangement joins TRBV18 to TRBJ2-1; the match to TRBD1 covers 7 bases. CDR3 size: 14 residues. Germline V CDR1 and CDR2: KGHSH, LQKENI. Trimming removed 6 bases from V and 4 bases from J; junction bases left unmatched: 6.

This clonotype has ten or more counts. The V and J genes are TRBV28 and TRBJ2-1, with 8 bases identical to TRBD1. With V trimmed by 5 bases and J by 2 bases, 8 bases remained unmatched. This CDR3 region has 16 residues. Germline V lookup: CDR1 MDHEN, CDR2 SYDVKM. The CDR3 loop is CASSTLDRGTYNEQFF. The CDR3, as DNA: TGTGCCAGCAGTACACTAGACAGGGGAACCTACAATGAGCAGTTCTTC. Combining the CDR3 with reference TRBV28 and TRBJ2-1 gives the whole variable domain DVKVTQSSRYLVKRTGEKVFLECVQDMDHENMFWYRQDPGLGLRLIYFSYDVKMKEKGDIPEGYSVSREKKERFSLILESASTNQTSMYLCASSTLDRGTYNEQFFGPGTRLTVL.

In its sample, this clonotype was seen many times. The genes are TRBV7-2 and TRBJ2-1; D unclear. Germline CDR1 reads SGHTA; CDR2 reads FQGNSA. This CDR3 is built from 13 residues. V was trimmed by 6 bases and J by 2 bases, leaving 8 bases between them. The CDR3 region has the DNA TGTGCCAGCAGGCCGAGCGCCTACAATGAGCAGTTCTTC. It is translated as CASRPSAYNEQFF.

This clonotype has ten or more counts. The chain employs TRBV19 and TRBJ2-1; 9 bases map to TRBD2. This CDR3 spans 15 amino acids. V gave up 5 bases and J gave up 1 base; unmatched junction bases: 3. Looked up from germline, CDR1 is LNHDA and CDR2 is SQIVND (reference sequence). The CDR3 here is CASSLLAGSYNEQFF. Written as DNA, the CDR3 is TGTGCCAGTAGTCTCCTAGCGGGGTCCTACAATGAGCAGTTCTTC.

This clonotype was recorded at least ten times. The J gene is TRBJ1-1, the V gene TRBV12-3 or TRBV12-4, with 9 bases matching TRBD1. J was trimmed by 7 bases and V by 5 bases; bases with no gene match: 23. The CDR3 spans 19 residues. CDR3 amino acids: CASSITPGQGLGNWIEAFF. For the CDR3, the DNA is TGTGCCAGCAGTATAACACCGGGACAGGGTCTAGGGAACTGGATTGAAGCTTTCTTT.

This clonotype was seen a handful of times. The chain employs TRBV19 and TRBJ1-5; 8 bases are a match to TRBD1. The V gene's germline CDR1 is LNHDA and CDR2 SQIVND (reference sequence). This CDR3 spans 17 amino acids. After removal of 7 bases from V and 6 bases from J, the junction contained 17 bases not matched to a gene. Written as DNA, the CDR3 is TGTGCCAGTACCCTGGACAGGGTCGGGAGAAGTGGTCAGCCCCAGCATTTT. Translating it yields CASTLDRVGRSGQPQHF.

This clonotype was detected ten times or more. The chain is built from TRBV7-8 and TRBJ2-7; perhaps TRBD1 as D (6 bases). Per the germline V gene, CDR1 is SGHVS and CDR2 is FQNEAQ. The CDR3 is made up of 15 amino acids. V was pared by 5 bases and J by 3 bases, with 17 bases between. This CDR3 is CASSKMRTANYEQYF. CDR3 coding DNA: TGTGCCAGCAGCAAAATGCGGACAGCCAACTACGAGCAGTACTTC.

The CDR3 sequence is CSALPLTSGRGDEQFF. CDR3 in DNA: TGCAGTGCTCTGCCACTGACTAGCGGGAGGGGCGATGAGCAGTTCTTC. The chain couples TRBV20-1 to TRBJ2-1; 14 bases are shared with TRBD2. Per the germline V gene, CDR1 is DFQATT and CDR2 is SNEGSKA (reference sequence). CDR3 length: 16 residues. The junction had 11 bases not matched to a gene; V was cut back by 5 bases and J by 8 bases.

This clonotype appeared many times. V and J are TRBV27 and TRBJ1-2; TRBD1 might be the D (6 bases). Germline lookup yields CDR1 MNHEY and CDR2 SMNVEV (reference sequence). V lost 5 bases to trimming and J lost 7 bases, with 14 bases between them. The length of the CDR3 is 13 residues. The CDR3 reads CASSPQGIGGYTF. In DNA, the CDR3 is TGTGCCAGCAGTCCCCAGGGGATCGGTGGCTACACCTTC.

This clonotype was seen only once. This chain uses TRBV5-1 with TRBJ2-3; D unresolved. This CDR3 is built from 14 residues. The V end was cut by 0 bases, the J end by 2 bases, with 7 bases between. Germline V gives CDR1 SGHRS, CDR2 YFSETQ. The CDR3 nucleotides are TGCGCCAGCAGCTTGGGGCACAACACAGATACGCAGTATTTT. Its translation: CASSLGHNTDTQYF.

Ten or more counts support this clonotype. The chain joins TRBV7-2 to TRBJ1-5; 9 bases are shared with TRBD1. CDR1 and CDR2 from the germline V gene are SGHTA and FQGNSA. The CDR3 runs 13 residues. The V gene end was trimmed by 5 bases and the J gene end by 7 bases; junction bases not matched to a gene: 3. CDR3 residues: CASSPDRGQPQHF. CDR3 nucleotides: TGTGCCAGCAGCCCTGACAGGGGGCAGCCCCAGCATTTT.

There are many counts of this clonotype. This chain joins TRBV12-3 or TRBV12-4 and TRBJ1-5, with D maybe TRBD1 (5 bases). The CDR3 has 13 residues. Trimming pared 3 bases from V and 9 bases from J, leaving 12 bases between. In DNA form, the CDR3 reads TGTGCCAGCAGTTTCCGTGAGGGGTGGCCCCAGCATTTT. This gives the protein CASSFREGWPQHF.

The DNA of the CDR3 is TGCAGTGCCCAAGACAGGGGTTATAGCAATCAGCCCCAGCATTTT. Protein: CSAQDRGYSNQPQHF. The rearrangement uses TRBV20-1 and TRBJ1-5; 8 bases align to TRBD1. The CDR3 is made up of 15 amino acids. V shed 6 bases and J 0 bases; nucleotides not matched to a gene: 7. Germline V gives CDR1 DFQATT, CDR2 SNEGSKA (reference sequence).

The chain uses TRBV29-1 and TRBJ2-1; 8 bases line up with TRBD2. Looked up from germline, CDR1 is SQVTM and CDR2 is ANQGSEA. V trimming: 7 bases; J trimming: 2 bases; junction bases outside the gene matches: 7. This CDR3 contains 14 residues. The CDR3, as DNA: TGCAGCGCTAGAGCGGGGGCCACCTACAATGAGCAGTTCTTC. Protein: CSARAGATYNEQFF.

J is TRBJ1-4 and V is TRBV27; the match to TRBD1 covers 7 bases. The CDR3 is made up of 13 amino acids. The V segment lost 5 bases and the J segment 10 bases; nucleotides outside the gene matches: 7. Per germline, CDR1 MNHEY and CDR2 SMNVEV (reference sequence). This chain's CDR3 is CASSGGTVAKLFF. CDR3 coding DNA: TGTGCCAGCAGTGGAGGGACAGTAGCAAAACTGTTTTTT.

In its sample, this clonotype was seen a few times. The chain combines TRBV2 with TRBJ1-1; D is undetermined. V lost 2 bases and J lost 5, with 9 bases in between. The CDR3 consists of 13 residues. Germline values: CDR1 SNHLY, CDR2 FYNNEI. CDR3 in amino acids: CASSEKKDTEAFF. CDR3 in DNA: TGTGCCAGCAGTGAAAAGAAGGATACTGAAGCTTTCTTT.

Only a few counts were recorded for this clonotype. This chain connects TRBV9 to TRBJ2-1; TRBD1 or TRBD2 may be the D gene (6 bases each). The length of the CDR3 is 15 residues. V was shortened by 0 bases and J by 4 bases, with 11 bases between the two germline ends. Germline CDR1 is SGDLS and CDR2 is YYNGEE. The CDR3 DNA reads as TGTGCCAGCAGCGTAGGGGAAGGGGGGTACAATGAGCAGTTCTTC. Translating gives CASSVGEGGYNEQFF.

This clonotype was counted at least ten times. The chain links TRBV14 to TRBJ1-1; 8 bases map to TRBD1. V lost 3 bases and J lost 4; bases outside the gene matches: 10. Germline CDR1 reads SGHDN; CDR2 reads FVKESK. The CDR3 consists of 16 residues. CDR3 residues: CASSHLDRERSTEAFF. As DNA, the CDR3 is TGTGCCAGCAGCCATTTGGACAGGGAAAGGAGCACTGAAGCTTTCTTT.

This clonotype was recorded a few times. The chain combines TRBV12-3 or TRBV12-4 with TRBJ1-5; no definite D call. This CDR3 region has 15 residues. Trimming left V 2 bases short and J 5 bases short, with 13 bases between. CDR3 DNA sequence: TGTGCCAGCAGTTTACTCAGCCTCGGGGATCAGCCCCAGCATTTT. It is translated as CASSLLSLGDQPQHF.